This TCR beta chain was retrieved from a study of OX40 agonist ivuxolimab in advanced cancers. The wider study: Patients' therapy was ivuxolimab, an antibody that acts as an agonist of OX40 (CD134). Dose-escalation patients were diagnosed with hepatocellular carcinoma, melanoma, renal cell cancer or head and neck cancer. Study-level findings and limits: Fewer expanded clones were found on average in CD4+ than in CD8+ T cells.

The data were produced by immunoSEQ multiplex PCR, yet TCRdb's version contains in-frame clones alone and is incomplete. The sample has tens of thousands of clones; under 85% are singletons. This clone has a single count. What it binds is unknown. Germline V gives CDR1 LNHDA, CDR2 SQIVND (reference sequence). With 7 bases removed from V and 4 bases from J, the gap between germline ends came to 16 bases. The CDR3 extends over 14 amino acids. V usage is TRBV19 and J usage is TRBJ2-5; TRBD1 is a possible D gene (5 bases). The origin of this receptor is an adult with an advanced solid tumor such as melanoma, head and neck, liver or kidney cancer. Sequencing used CD4+ or CD8+ T cells sorted from blood, obtained in a trial of the OX40 agonist ivuxolimab. The CDR3 bases are TGTGCCAGTAATAGGCAGGGAATAGGAGAGACCCAGTACTTC. Its protein product is CASNRQGIGETQYF.